A selection of T cell receptor beta chains follows, all from one sample in a study of pediatric ulcerative colitis. Produced via immunoSEQ multiplex PCR; TCRdb's table is partial and in-frame only. The sample shows around 65,000 clones, around four fifths of them seen only once. Sequencing used blood. These receptors all come from a boy between 10 and 17 years old with moderate ulcerative colitis. Each CDR3 is given with its conserved first and last residue. The D gene is left open where the match is weak. Expanded clones are given a class, and other clones once, few, many or no size at all.

D: TRBD2
J: TRBJ2-3
V: TRBV7-8
size: NA
DNA: TGTGCCAGCAGCTTAGTATCGGGGGAGGGCCGGAGGACAGATACGCAGTATTTT
CDR3: CASSLVSGEGRRTDTQYF

D: TRBD1
J: TRBJ1-2
V: TRBV27
size: NA
DNA: TGTGCCAGCAGCTTGGGGACAGACTCCCCCTATGGCTACACCTTC
CDR3: CASSLGTDSPYGYTF

D: NA
J: TRBJ1-1
V: TRBV6-5
size: NA
DNA: TGTGCCAGCAGTTTAGCTAGGGCGACTGAAGCTTTCTTT
CDR3: CASSLARATEAFF

D: NA
J: TRBJ1-1
V: TRBV5-6
size: NA
DNA: TGTGCCAGCAGCAACCCCGGGGTTCCTGAAGCTTTCTTT
CDR3: CASSNPGVPEAFF

D: NA
J: TRBJ1-1
V: TRBV27
size: few
DNA: TGTGCCAGCAGAGAACAGAACACTGAAGCTTTCTTT
CDR3: CASREQNTEAFF

D: NA
J: TRBJ1-2
V: TRBV30
size: NA
DNA: TGTGCCTATATTTCCCTACGGGGGGGCTACACCTTC
CDR3: CAYISLRGGYTF

D: NA
J: TRBJ2-3
V: TRBV7-2
size: NA
DNA: TGTGCCAGCAGACAAGGGCCCGGAGATACGCAGTATTTT
CDR3: CASRQGPGDTQYF

D: NA
J: TRBJ2-6
V: TRBV14
size: NA
DNA: TGTGCCACCAAGATATGGCCTGGGGCCAACGTCCTGACTTTC
CDR3: CATKIWPGANVLTF

D: NA
J: TRBJ2-2
V: TRBV7-3
size: NA
DNA: TGTGCCAGCAGCCCGAGTGTGGCGTTGAACACCGGGGAGCTGTTTTTT
CDR3: CASSPSVALNTGELFF

D: NA
J: TRBJ1-5
V: TRBV5-4
size: NA
DNA: TGTGCCAGCAGCTTGCAGGGTCCGAATCAGCCCCAGCATTTT
CDR3: CASSLQGPNQPQHF

D: NA
J: TRBJ2-7
V: TRBV4-1
size: NA
DNA: TGCGCCAGCAGCCAAGTCAGGGCGAGCTCCTACGAGCAGTACTTC
CDR3: CASSQVRASSYEQYF

D: NA
J: TRBJ1-3
V: TRBV5-4
size: NA
DNA: TGTGCCAGCAGCTTTGCTTTGGGGTACACCATATATTTT
CDR3: CASSFALGYTIYF

D: NA
J: TRBJ1-2
V: TRBV19
size: NA
DNA: TGTGCCAGTAGTATAGGACAGGCCCAAGGGTATGGCTACACCTTC
CDR3: CASSIGQAQGYGYTF

D: NA
J: TRBJ1-1
V: TRBV9
size: few
DNA: TGTGCCAGCAGCCCCGGGTCCACTGAAGCTTTCTTT
CDR3: CASSPGSTEAFF

D: NA
J: TRBJ1-2
V: TRBV7-2
size: once
DNA: TGTGCCAGCAGCTTACTAGGGGTGGGCTACACCTTC
CDR3: CASSLLGVGYTF

D: NA
J: TRBJ2-2
V: TRBV5-1
size: NA
DNA: TGCGCCAGCAGCATAAGGACGTCCGGGGAGCTGTTTTTT
CDR3: CASSIRTSGELFF

D: TRBD1
J: TRBJ1-5
V: TRBV12-5
size: NA
DNA: TGTGCTAGTGGTATAGAAGTTGGCAGGGGGCTTGGAAATCAGCCCCAGCATTTT
CDR3: CASGIEVGRGLGNQPQHF

D: NA
J: TRBJ1-6
V: TRBV9
size: NA
DNA: TGTGCCAGCAGCTCCGGTTCGGGTCGGGATTCACCCCTCCACTTT
CDR3: CASSSGSGRDSPLHF

D: NA
J: TRBJ2-7
V: TRBV10-3
size: NA
DNA: TGTGCCATCAGTGAGTCCAGGGCCTACGAGCAGTACTTC
CDR3: CAISESRAYEQYF

D: NA
J: TRBJ2-5
V: TRBV7-3
size: NA
DNA: TGTGCCAGCAGCTTGGCGGGAAGAGGGGAGACCCAGTACTTC
CDR3: CASSLAGRGETQYF

D: NA
J: TRBJ1-2
V: TRBV6-1
size: NA
DNA: TGTGCCAGCAGGGGGACGCAGTCTAGCTATGGCTACACCTTC
CDR3: CASRGTQSSYGYTF

D: TRBD2
J: TRBJ2-2
V: TRBV5-1
size: NA
DNA: TGCGCCAGCAGCTTTGATCGGACTAGCTCCGGGGAGCTGTTTTTT
CDR3: CASSFDRTSSGELFF

D: NA
J: TRBJ1-5
V: TRBV5-8
size: NA
DNA: TGTGCCAGCAGCTTTTACCCCAGGGGTTCAGGGTTGGACAATCAGCCCCAGCATTTT
CDR3: CASSFYPRGSGLDNQPQHF

D: TRBD2
J: TRBJ2-5
V: TRBV7-7
size: NA
DNA: TGTGCCAGCAGCCCCGGGGGAGGGATCGTAGGGGAGACCCAGTACTTC
CDR3: CASSPGGGIVGETQYF

D: NA
J: TRBJ1-5
V: TRBV5-6
size: NA
DNA: TGTGCCAGCAGCTTCGGGGCCGGGGGCGCGCCCCAGCATTTT
CDR3: CASSFGAGGAPQHF

D: NA
J: TRBJ2-7
V: TRBV7-6
size: NA
DNA: TGTGCCAGCAGCGCCGAAATCCAGGGACCCTACGAGCAGTACTTC
CDR3: CASSAEIQGPYEQYF

D: TRBD1
J: TRBJ2-7
V: TRBV5-6
size: NA
DNA: TGTGCCAGCAGCTTCCGGGACAGCACCTACGAGCAGTACTTC
CDR3: CASSFRDSTYEQYF

D: NA
J: TRBJ2-2
V: TRBV5-4
size: NA
DNA: TGTGCCAGCAGCTTAATACAGGGAAACACCGGGGAGCTGTTTTTT
CDR3: CASSLIQGNTGELFF

D: NA
J: TRBJ1-5
V: TRBV29-1
size: NA
DNA: TGCAGCGTTGGGGCAGGAGGTCAGCCCCAGCATTTT
CDR3: CSVGAGGQPQHF

D: TRBD1
J: TRBJ2-3
V: TRBV7-8
size: NA
DNA: TGTGCCAGCAGCTTAACGACAGGGGGCTCCCGGACAGATACGCAGTATTTT
CDR3: CASSLTTGGSRTDTQYF

D: TRBD1
J: TRBJ1-3
V: TRBV29-1
size: NA
DNA: TGCAGCGTAAAAGAGAGGGACAGGGGTGCTGGAAACACCATATATTTT
CDR3: CSVKERDRGAGNTIYF

D: NA
J: TRBJ2-5
V: TRBV4-1
size: NA
DNA: TGCGCCAGCAGCCTCCTTCCTTTTGGGGCCCAAGAGACCCAGTACTTC
CDR3: CASSLLPFGAQETQYF

D: TRBD2
J: TRBJ2-2
V: TRBV5-4
size: NA
DNA: TGTGCCAGCAGCTTGTTTCCCCGGGGGGGCCAAACCGGGGAGCTGTTTTTT
CDR3: CASSLFPRGGQTGELFF

D: NA
J: TRBJ1-2
V: TRBV4-1
size: NA
DNA: TGCGCCAGCAGCCAAGTTATATCTGGGGGCTCTGGCTACACCTTC
CDR3: CASSQVISGGSGYTF

D: NA
J: TRBJ2-3
V: TRBV7-8
size: NA
DNA: TGTGCCAGCAGCTTAGACTATAGGAGCACAGATACGCAGTATTTT
CDR3: CASSLDYRSTDTQYF

D: NA
J: TRBJ1-5
V: TRBV5-4
size: NA
DNA: TGTGCCAGCAGTAACCAGGGCCCTGGAAATCAGCCCCAGCATTTT
CDR3: CASSNQGPGNQPQHF

D: TRBD1
J: TRBJ2-7
V: TRBV7-6
size: NA
DNA: TGTGCCAGCAGCTCGGGACAGGGTTCCTACGAGCAGTACTTC
CDR3: CASSSGQGSYEQYF

D: TRBD1
J: TRBJ1-2
V: TRBV13
size: NA
DNA: TGTGCCAGCAGCTTCAGGACAGGGGGTTATGGCTACACCTTC
CDR3: CASSFRTGGYGYTF

D: NA
J: TRBJ1-3
V: TRBV5-6
size: NA
DNA: TGTGCCAGCAGCCACCCGGCAGGGGCGGGTGGAAACACCATATATTTT
CDR3: CASSHPAGAGGNTIYF

D: NA
J: TRBJ1-1
V: TRBV20-1
size: NA
DNA: TGCAGTGCTAGTCCGGGACCGATCTTT
CDR3: CSASPGPIF

D: TRBD1
J: TRBJ1-1
V: TRBV6-4
size: NA
DNA: TGTGCCAGCAGGATAACAGGGGGCGGGAGCACTGAAGCTTTCTTT
CDR3: CASRITGGGSTEAFF

D: NA
J: TRBJ1-1
V: TRBV5-1
size: NA
DNA: TGCGCCAGCAGCTTGGTTGCCACTGAAGCTTTCTTT
CDR3: CASSLVATEAFF

D: NA
J: TRBJ1-1
V: TRBV7-3
size: few
DNA: TGTGCCAGCAGCACGACACAGGGAACCGAAGCTTTCTTT
CDR3: CASSTTQGTEAFF

D: NA
J: TRBJ2-7
V: TRBV27
size: NA
DNA: TGTGCCAGCAGTTTGAACAGCAAGCAGTACTTC
CDR3: CASSLNSKQYF

D: TRBD1
J: TRBJ1-4
V: TRBV7-6
size: few
DNA: TGTGCCAGCAGCTTAGTTAGGGACAGGGCGAATGAAAAACTGTTTTTT
CDR3: CASSLVRDRANEKLFF

D: NA
J: TRBJ1-5
V: TRBV7-8
size: NA
DNA: TGTGCCAGCAGCTTACGGGGGAATCAGCCCCAGCATTTT
CDR3: CASSLRGNQPQHF

D: NA
J: TRBJ1-2
V: TRBV2
size: few
DNA: TGTGCCAGCAGTGAAGCCGGACAGTCCTATGGCTACACCTTC
CDR3: CASSEAGQSYGYTF

D: NA
J: TRBJ1-2
V: TRBV28
size: NA
DNA: TGTGCCAGCAGTGGAGTTATGGGTTTCGGTAACTATGGCTACACCTTC
CDR3: CASSGVMGFGNYGYTF

D: NA
J: TRBJ1-2
V: TRBV9
size: NA
DNA: TGTGCCAGCAGCGTAGAGGCAGGGAGAGTCTATGGCTACACCTTC
CDR3: CASSVEAGRVYGYTF

D: TRBD2
J: TRBJ2-7
V: TRBV5-6
size: NA
DNA: TGTGCCAGCAGCTGGGAGGGACTAGCGAGCCACGAGCAGTACTTC
CDR3: CASSWEGLASHEQYF

D: NA
J: TRBJ1-5
V: TRBV9
size: NA
DNA: TGTGCCAGCAGCGGGGGAAGTTTAGAAAATCAGCCCCAGCATTTT
CDR3: CASSGGSLENQPQHF

D: NA
J: TRBJ1-1
V: TRBV7-2
size: few
DNA: TGTGCCAGCAGCGCCGGAGGGGGTATAATGGACACTGAAGCTTTCTTT
CDR3: CASSAGGGIMDTEAFF

D: TRBD1
J: TRBJ2-5
V: TRBV15
size: NA
DNA: TGTGCCACCAGCATCCAGGGGGCGTTGAAGACCCAGTACTTC
CDR3: CATSIQGALKTQYF

D: NA
J: TRBJ2-7
V: TRBV7-2
size: NA
DNA: TGTGCCAGCAGCTTGGGCGGGAAACCGGCCCGGGAGTACTTC
CDR3: CASSLGGKPAREYF